Detailed here is one T cell receptor beta chain. The entry originates in a study of cytomegalovirus exposure and HLA in healthy donors. This CDR3 has 15 residues. Looked up from germline, CDR1 is SGHRS and CDR2 is YFSETQ. V lost 4 bases, J lost 3 bases, and 16 bases lay in between. PCR used 60 Vbeta primers and 13 Jbeta primers. TCRdb keeps only in-frame clones here, not all; method: immunoSEQ multiplex PCR. Among roughly 72,000 clones, around 77% were seen once, and the ten largest hold around a fifth. The chain couples TRBV5-1 to TRBJ1-2; weak D call: TRBD1 (5 bases). Sequencing was carried out using PBMCs. This clonotype was obtained from a woman aged 35 to 49 in good health and CMV-seropositive. The CDR3 sequence is CASSAWDRGDYGYTF. The DNA of the CDR3 is TGCGCCAGCAGCGCCTGGGATAGGGGCGACTATGGCTACACCTTC.